This TCR beta chain was identified in a study of CD8+ T cells in alopecia areata. Notes on the study in general: Between patients, shared TCR sequences were less clear than in mice. This was possibly due in part to HLA diversity in the patient population.

TCR sequencing used cDNA made by reverse transcription of extracted RNA. Sequencing used immunoSEQ multiplex PCR; TCRdb keeps in-frame clones, though not all of them. The table has 150,000 or so clones, around 86% seen once. This clone occurred a few times. The target antigen is unknown. The CDR3 has 15 amino acids. Germline V lookup: CDR1 SQVTM, CDR2 ANQGSEA. Trimming shortened V by 0 bases and J by 0 bases, and 9 bases separated the two germline ends. This sequence was found in a human donor with alopecia areata. This rearrangement joins TRBV29-1 to TRBJ2-1; D gene ambiguous. Sequenced material: CD8+ T cells sorted from blood, taken at week 0. The CDR3, as DNA: TGCAGCGTTGAAGATCGGGCGCTCTCCTACAATGAGCAGTTCTTC. Translation: CSVEDRALSYNEQFF.